This T cell receptor (beta chain) was recovered during a study of cytomegalovirus exposure and HLA in healthy donors. General study points: Despite most TCR sequences being rare, some public TCRs occurred in many donors.

V shed 4 bases, J shed 2 bases, and the junction held 4 bases outside the gene matches. CDR1 is SGHRS, CDR2 YFSETQ, per germline. The CDR3 runs 15 residues. The table lists this clone with a count of one. What it binds is not known. Assay: immunoSEQ multiplex PCR; the TCRdb copy retains only in-frame clones and omits some. The sample holds under 200,000 clones; about 95% are singletons and the top ten take 0.89%. The rearrangement links TRBV5-1 to TRBJ2-2, with 8 bases matching TRBD1. Input material: PBMCs. This clonotype was sampled from a woman aged 18-29 years in good health and CMV-seronegative. The chain's CDR3 is CASSVTGDNTGELFF. The DNA for the CDR3 is TGCGCCAGCAGCGTGACAGGGGATAACACCGGGGAGCTGTTTTTT.